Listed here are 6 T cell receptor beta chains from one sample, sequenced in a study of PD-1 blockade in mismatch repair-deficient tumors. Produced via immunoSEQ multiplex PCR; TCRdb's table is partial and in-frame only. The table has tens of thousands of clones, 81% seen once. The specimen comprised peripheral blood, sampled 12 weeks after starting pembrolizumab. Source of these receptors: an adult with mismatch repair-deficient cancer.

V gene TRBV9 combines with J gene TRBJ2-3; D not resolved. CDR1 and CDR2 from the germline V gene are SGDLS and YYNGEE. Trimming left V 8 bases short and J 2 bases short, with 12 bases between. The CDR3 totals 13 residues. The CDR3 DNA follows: TGTGCCAGTAATTTTCTTACCACAGATACGCAGTATTTT. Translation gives CASNFLTTDTQYF.

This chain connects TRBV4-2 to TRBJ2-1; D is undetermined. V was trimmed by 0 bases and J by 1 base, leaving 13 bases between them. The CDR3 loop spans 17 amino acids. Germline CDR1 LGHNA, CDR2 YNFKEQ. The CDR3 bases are TGTGCCAGCAGCCAAGATTTGGCACGGTTTTCCTACAATGAGCAGTTCTTC. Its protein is CASSQDLARFSYNEQFF.

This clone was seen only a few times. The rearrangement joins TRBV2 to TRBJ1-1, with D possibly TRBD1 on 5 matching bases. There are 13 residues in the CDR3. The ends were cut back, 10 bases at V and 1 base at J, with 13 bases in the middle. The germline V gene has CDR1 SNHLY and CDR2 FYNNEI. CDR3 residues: CATTSTENTEAFF. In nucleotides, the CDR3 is TGTGCCACCACCTCGACAGAGAACACTGAAGCTTTCTTT.

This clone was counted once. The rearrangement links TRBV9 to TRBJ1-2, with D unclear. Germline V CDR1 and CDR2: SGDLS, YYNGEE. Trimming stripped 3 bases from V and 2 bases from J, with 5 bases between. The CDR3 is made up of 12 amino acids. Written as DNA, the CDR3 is TGTGCCAGCAGCGCGGACAACTATGGCTACACCTTC. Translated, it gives CASSADNYGYTF.

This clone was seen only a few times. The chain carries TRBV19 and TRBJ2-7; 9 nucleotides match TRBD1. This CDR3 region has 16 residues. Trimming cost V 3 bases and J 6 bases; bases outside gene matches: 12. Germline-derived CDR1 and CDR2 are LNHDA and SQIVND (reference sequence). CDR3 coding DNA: TGTGCCAGTAGTATTGGGTCGGGACAGGGACATCGCGAGCAGTACTTC. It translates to CASSIGSGQGHREQYF.

CDR3 loop: CASSRQGAGEQFF. The CDR3 coding sequence is TGTGCCAGCAGTCGACAGGGGGCGGGCGAGCAGTTCTTC. This chain uses TRBV6-5 with TRBJ2-1; TRBD1 aligns across 10 bases. J lost 10 bases, V lost 5 bases, and 5 bases had no gene match. The CDR3 consists of 13 residues. CDR1 is MNHEY and CDR2 is SVGAGI in the germline V gene.